This entry describes one TCR beta chain. The record originates from a study of cytomegalovirus exposure and HLA in healthy donors. Use of 60 Vbeta and 13 Jbeta primers characterized the PCR. TCRdb's copy holds only in-frame clones and misses some; the assay was immunoSEQ multiplex PCR. Here the sample spans about 190,000 clones, approximately 81% being singletons. V lost 2 bases, J lost 5 bases, and 6 bases lay in between. This CDR3 comprises 11 residues. Germline CDR1 is DFQATT and CDR2 is SNEGSKA (reference sequence). This TCR was sampled from a male donor in good health and CMV-seronegative. This chain uses TRBV20-1 with TRBJ1-1; no clear D. Sequencing used PBMCs. In nucleotides, the CDR3 is TGCAGTGCTAGAAGCGTTACTGAAGCTTTCTTT. Residues: CSARSVTEAFF.